Sequencing of this T cell receptor beta chain was carried out in a study of shared clonotypes between healthy human individuals. Study summary: The donors, two women and three men, were aged 18 to 49. Broader study findings: Limitation of the genetic and exposure-history diversity represented came from the few donors.

In the original workflow: With immunoSEQ giving junction-only sequences and no quality scores, filtering differed. Sequencing was performed with immunoSEQ multiplex PCR; in TCRdb, only in-frame clones are kept and a portion is missing. Clone size and V and J calls were adopted from that table, with D and trimming inferred from the DNA. The repertoire consists of a few million clones, with approximately 95% occurring once and the leading ten covering 0.35% to 0.45%. Concerning this clone itself: Antigen specificity is unknown.

The germline V gene encodes CDR1 MNHEY and CDR2 SVGAGI. The CDR3 loop spans 12 amino acids. V lost 6 bases and J 10 bases, leaving 10 bases between the germline ends. The chain carries TRBV6-5 and TRBJ1-6; the D is unclear. The sample was naive CD4+ T cells from PBMCs. Noted subset: CD45RA+ positively selected. This receptor was identified in a man younger than 35 in good health. Some clones in this sample may be carry-over from other donors' samples. CDR3 sequence: CASRGPASPLHF. The CDR3 coding sequence is TGTGCCAGCAGAGGGCCGGCGTCACCCCTCCACTTT.